Listed here are 24 T cell receptor delta chains from one sample, sequenced in a study of gamma-delta T cells after stem cell transplantation. TCRdb re-called the RT-PCR reads using CATT. The sample has approximately 880 delta-chain clones, around 20% seen once. Sequenced material: gamma-delta T cells. The receptors shown here come from a human donor. It is not recorded whose cells these are; they may come from a transplant donor.

Note on this clone: TCRdb lists the protein of a much larger clone for this DNA, which differs at residue 3, so this is likely a read error; the protein given here is translated from the DNA itself. This chain uses TRDV2 with TRDJ1; 13 positions match TRDD3. Germline CDR1 is GEAIGNYY and CDR2 is EKD. The CDR3 is 21 amino acids. The CDR3 loop is CARDTAPTGGYGISYTDKLIF. For the CDR3, the DNA is TGTGCCCGTGACACAGCACCTACTGGGGGATACGGGATTAGTTACACCGATAAACTCATCTTT.

The chain has TRDV2 and TRDJ3, with 10 bases matching TRDD3. This CDR3 spans 20 amino acids. The trim removed 0 bases at V and 0 bases at J, leaving 7 bases unmatched. CDR1 GEAIGNYY and CDR2 EKD come from the germline V gene. CDR3 sequence reads: CACDTVGGGYSSWDTRQMFF. The CDR3 DNA follows: TGTGCCTGTGACACCGTAGGTGGGGGATACAGCTCCTGGGACACCCGACAGATGTTTTTC.

This clone was counted between two and nine times. The TCRdb protein, from a much larger clone, departs from this DNA's translation at residue 10, likely by read error; the protein shown derives from the DNA. The chain joins TRDV2 to TRDJ1, with D tentatively TRDD3 (5 bases). The CDR3 contains 16 residues. Germline CDR1 and CDR2: GEAIGNYY and EKD. The V end was cut by 3 bases, the J end by 0 bases, with 16 bases between. The CDR3 DNA sequence: TGTGCCTGTGACTCGATGGAGGGGGGGGACACCGATAAACTCATCTTT. Amino acid sequence: CACDSMEGGDTDKLIF.

In the case of this clone: The likely explanation is a read error, given a far larger clone one base away. This chain connects TRDV2 to TRDJ1; TRDD3 matches 7 bases. Germline CDR1 is GEAIGNYY and CDR2 is EKD. This CDR3 comprises 23 residues. V trimming: 3 bases; J trimming: 1 base; junction bases outside the gene matches: 31. The CDR3 DNA reads as TGTGCCTGTGACGCCCTTTATGTGGCACCGGAGGTCCTGGGGGCTCACCTCACCGATAAACTCATCTTT. Protein sequence: CACDALYVAPEVLGAHLTDKLIF.

On this clone: This likely came from a read error, as a far larger clone is one base away. V gene TRDV2 combines with J gene TRDJ1, with TRDD3 matching 11 bases. CDR1 GEAIGNYY and CDR2 EKD come from the germline V gene. The V and J ends lost 0 bases and 2 bases, in that order; junction bases with no gene match: 25. The CDR3 totals 23 residues. DNA of the CDR3: TGTGCCTGTGACACCCTCGGGTATCGAGTACTGGGGGATAAGGTTGTGAGAACCGATAAACTCATCTTT. Protein product: CACDTLGYRVLGDKVVRTDKLIF.

As regards this clone: A read error likely explains this, since a far larger clone differs by one base. Other DNA sequences in this sample translate to the same CDR3. The gene calls are TRDV2 and TRDJ1, with 8 bases identical to TRDD3. V lost 1 base, J lost 0 bases, and 24 bases stayed unmatched. Germline lookup yields CDR1 GEAIGNYY and CDR2 EKD. The CDR3 has 22 amino acids. CDR3 sequence: CACDTLPTGPGGPPTDTDKLIF. DNA of the CDR3: TGTGCCTGTGACACTCTCCCTACGGGGCCTGGGGGACCCCCGACCGACACCGATAAACTCATCTTT.

For this clone: With only one base between it and a far larger clone, this is likely a read error. In the same sample, other DNA sequences code for this CDR3. The chain employs TRDV2 and TRDJ1; 10 bases align to TRDD3. Germline CDR1 is GEAIGNYY and CDR2 is EKD. This CDR3 is 15 amino acids long. The CDR3 region is CACDTMGLGDVGLIF. CDR3 sequence (DNA): TGTGCCTGCGACACGATGGGACTGGGGGATGTTGGACTCATCTTT.

As regards this clone: A read error likely explains this, since a far larger clone differs by one base. The genes are TRDV2 and TRDJ3; TRDD3 agrees at 9 bases. The germline V gene has CDR1 GEAIGNYY and CDR2 EKD. The CDR3 totals 24 residues. CDR3 DNA sequence: TGTGCCTGTGACACCGTCAGCCAAGTCAGTACTGGGGGAACCCTCTCCTGGGGCACCCGACAGATGTTTTTC. Its translation: CACDTVSQVSTGGTLSWGTRQMFF.

Only a few counts were recorded for this clone. TCRdb's protein, taken from a much larger clone, differs from this DNA's translation at residue 12, likely owing to a read error; the protein displayed comes from the DNA. V and J are TRDV2 and TRDJ1, with 8 bases that match TRDD3. The CDR3 is 18 residues long. Germline V gene lookup returns CDR1 GEAIGNYY and CDR2 EKD. J was trimmed by 0 bases and V by 4 bases; bases with no gene match: 15. CDR3 sequence: CACDPLLGVPLHTDKLIF. The CDR3 bases are TGTGCCTGTGATCCCTTACTGGGGGTTCCCTTGCACACCGATAAACTCATCTTT.

Sample share makes this clone large. This chain links TRDV2 with TRDJ1; weak D call: TRDD2 (7 bases). Looked up from germline, CDR1 is GEAIGNYY and CDR2 is EKD. The CDR3 loop spans 22 amino acids. Deletions cut 0 bases from V and 3 bases from J, with 34 bases between. The CDR3 protein is CACDTVPTTLILGPTGADKLIF. For the CDR3, the DNA is TGTGCCTGTGACACCGTTCCTACTACTCTTATACTGGGCCCTACGGGGGCCGATAAACTCATCTTT.

A word on this clone: Given a far larger clone just one base away, this is likely a sequencing read error. The chain carries TRDV2 and TRDJ3, with TRDD3 matching 9 bases. The CDR3 runs to 23 residues. Germline values: CDR1 GEAIGNYY, CDR2 EKD. The CDR3 bases are TGTGCCTGTGACACCCTCACTAGTACTGGGGGAGACCGCGCTTCCTGGGGCACCCGACAGATGTTTTTC. Translated, it gives CACDTLTSTGGDRASWGTRQMFF.

With regard to this clone: A read error is the likely source, as a far larger clone sits one nucleotide away. This chain connects TRDV2 to TRDJ1, with a tentative D call TRDD3 (6 bases). The CDR3 loop spans 17 amino acids. Trimming took off 3 bases at V and 1 base at J, with 20 bases between the two ends. CDR1 is GEAIGNYY, CDR2 EKD, per germline. Here the CDR3 reads CACDPVPGEDFTDKLIF. The CDR3 bases are TGTGCCTGTGACCCTGTGCCGGGGGAAGATTTCACCGATAAACTCATCTTT.

As to this clone: TCRdb's protein for this DNA is that of a much larger clone and differs from the translation at residue 14, likely a read error; the protein shown is the DNA translation. The chain is built from TRDV2 and TRDJ1; TRDD3 matches at 8 bases. CDR1 is GEAIGNYY, CDR2 EKD, per germline. The CDR3 length is 20 residues. V shed 0 bases, J shed 1 base, and the junction held 18 bases outside the gene matches. CDR3 amino acids: CACDTVAGWGTPGCTDKLIF. The CDR3 bases are TGTGCCTGTGACACCGTCGCGGGCTGGGGGACCCCGGGGTGCACCGATAAACTCATCTTT.

This clone came up a few times. The amino acid sequence in TCRdb belongs to a much larger clone and departs from this DNA's translation at residue 11, likely a sequencing read error; the sequence shown is translated from the DNA. J is TRDJ1 and V is TRDV2; 7 bases are shared with TRDD3. With V trimmed by 0 bases and J by 1 base, 19 bases remained unmatched. Germline CDR1 and CDR2: GEAIGNYY and EKD. The CDR3 contains 20 residues. CDR3 sequence: CACDTVAGWGAPGRTDKLIF. The CDR3, as DNA: TGTGCCTGTGACACCGTCGCGGGCTGGGGGGCCCCGGGGCGCACCGATAAACTCATCTTT.

Points on this clone: With only one base between it and a far larger clone, this is likely a read error. In the same sample, other DNA sequences code for this CDR3. The genes are TRDV2 and TRDJ1, with 7 bases fitting TRDD3. The CDR3 consists of 16 residues. Trimming removed 0 bases from V and 0 bases from J; junction bases left unmatched: 6. Germline CDR1 GEAIGNYY, CDR2 EKD. The CDR3: CACDTLGEKYTDKLIF. In nucleotides, the CDR3 is TGTGCCTGTGACACCTTGGGGGAGAAGTACACCGATAAACTCATCTTT.

This clone has just a few counts. The mismatch at residue 13 between this DNA's translation and the TCRdb protein of a much larger clone likely reflects a read error; the protein shown is translated from the DNA. The chain employs TRDV2 and TRDJ1; 8 bases are shared with TRDD3. After removal of 0 bases from V and 1 base from J, the junction contained 18 bases not matched to a gene. There are 20 residues in the CDR3. Looked up from germline, CDR1 is GEAIGNYY and CDR2 is EKD. Written as DNA, the CDR3 is TGTGCCTGTGACACCGTCGCGGGCTGGGGGACCCCGAGGCGCACCGATAAACTCATCTTT. It encodes CACDTVAGWGTPRRTDKLIF.

Remarks on this clone: This probably arose from a read error, given a far larger clone one base away. The genes are TRDV2 and TRDJ1; 8 bases are a match to TRDD3. The CDR3 consists of 24 residues. V was clipped by 3 bases and J by 4 bases; unmatched bases: 36. Germline V CDR1 and CDR2: GEAIGNYY, EKD. The CDR3: CACDPLAFQGPDLLGGKGIDKLIF. The CDR3 bases are TGTGCCTGTGACCCGCTGGCCTTCCAAGGACCAGATTTACTGGGGGGTAAGGGTATCGATAAACTCATCTTT.

In this sample, this clone turned up a few times. TCRdb's protein, taken from a much larger clone, differs from this DNA's translation at residue 11, likely owing to a read error; the protein displayed comes from the DNA. The rearrangement links TRDV2 to TRDJ3, with TRDD3 matching over 9 bases. The CDR3 totals 21 residues. With 3 bases clipped from V and 1 base from J, the junction kept 15 bases outside the gene matches. The germline CDR1 and CDR2 sequences are GEAIGNYY and EKD. CDR3 bases: TGTGCCTGTGACCAGTTGGGGGATAAGGTGGGGCGGTCCTGGGACACCCGACAGATGTTTTTC. It codes for CACDQLGDKVGRSWDTRQMFF.

This clone was seen only a few times. This DNA translates differently at residue 8 from the TCRdb protein, which is that of a much larger clone; a read error is likely, and the protein shown is the DNA's own translation. This rearrangement joins TRDV2 to TRDJ1; a possible D gene is TRDD3 (6 bases). The CDR3 length is 16 residues. With 3 bases removed from V and 4 bases from J, the gap between germline ends came to 20 bases. Germline assignment: CDR1 GEAIGNYY and CDR2 EKD. DNA of the CDR3: TGTGCCTGTGACGCGGTGGGGGGTACTCGGGACGATAAACTCATCTTT. Residues: CACDAVGGTRDDKLIF.

This clone appeared a few times. This is likely an artifact of a read error, given a far larger clone one base away. The same CDR3 arises from other DNA sequences in this sample as well. This chain joins TRDV2 and TRDJ1; possibly TRDD3 for D (5 bases). Trimming stripped 7 bases from V and 0 bases from J, with 20 bases between. The CDR3 length is 16 residues. Germline CDR1 reads GEAIGNYY; CDR2 reads EKD. The CDR3 coding sequence is TGTGCCTGCGACGGATTAATGGGGAGTAACACCGATAAACTCATCTTT. It yields the protein CACDGLMGSNTDKLIF.

As concerns this clone: A read error likely explains why the TCRdb protein, taken from a much larger clone, differs from this DNA's translation at residue 11; the protein shown is translated from the DNA. The rearrangement uses TRDV2 and TRDJ3; 7 bases are shared with TRDD3. From germline, CDR1 is GEAIGNYY and CDR2 EKD. The CDR3 contains 18 residues. The CDR3 DNA reads as TGTGCCTGTGACCATACTGGGGACCTCTCCCGGGACACCCGACAGATGTTTTTC. Translating it yields CACDHTGDLSRDTRQMFF.

This clone ranks as large. The chain links TRDV2 to TRDJ3, with 8 bases lining up with TRDD3. Germline V gene data show CDR1 as GEAIGNYY and CDR2 as EKD. The ends lost 4 bases at V and 0 bases at J; junction bases unmatched: 7. CDR3 length: 18 amino acids. Written as DNA, the CDR3 is TGTGCCTGTGATCGACTGGGGGTCCTCTCCTGGGACACCCGACAGATGTTTTTC. Translation gives CACDRLGVLSWDTRQMFF.

Concerning this clone itself: A far larger clone is one base from this, pointing to a likely read error. Other DNA variants within this sample encode the same CDR3. The chain recombines TRDV2 with TRDJ1, with TRDD3 matching 9 bases. CDR3 length equals 23 residues. The germline CDR1 and CDR2 sequences are GEAIGNYY and EKD. The CDR3 loop reads CACDTVASGHTGGQTQYTDKLIF. CDR3 in DNA: TGTGCCTGTGACACCGTAGCTTCGGGCCATACTGGGGGACAAACCCAGTACACCGACAAACTCATCTTT.

This clone has only a few counts. This sequence joins TRDV2 and TRDJ1, with TRDD3 as a possible D gene (5 bases). Trimming shortened V by 0 bases and J by 0 bases, and 16 bases separated the two germline ends. CDR1 is GEAIGNYY and CDR2 is EKD in the germline V gene. This CDR3 comprises 17 residues. CDR3 sequence: CACDTVGGTGHTDKLIF. CDR3 coding DNA: TGTGCCTGTGACACCGTGGGCGGTACTGGACACACCGATAAACTCATCTTT.